Below, 27 T cell receptor beta chains from the same sample are listed, as sequenced in a study of patients and donors after allogeneic stem cell transplantation (dated by TCRdb to the early 2020s). Libraries came from RT-PCR. TCRdb names NextSeq 550 as the instrument used. The raw public reads went through TCRdb reprocessing: fastp at Q25, MiXCR clone calling, in-frame beta chains kept. CDR3 protein sequences are deduplicated, and each keeps its most common genes and DNA. The sample records about 88,000 distinct CDR3 sequences, under 50% of which are singletons. Around 55% of the sample lies in the top ten. Sequenced input: blood, either unsorted or a sorted T cell fraction (not recorded which). Receptors originate from a human donor who was either an allogeneic HSCT recipient or a stem cell or donor lymphocyte infusion donor (not recorded which). It is not recorded whose cells these are; they may come from a transplant donor.

V is TRBV20-1 and J is TRBJ1-2; TRBD1 is a possible D gene (5 bases). Germline CDR1 reads DFQATT; CDR2 reads SNEGSKA (reference sequence). The ends were cut back, 6 bases at V and 4 bases at J, with 9 bases in the middle. This CDR3 region has 11 residues. The CDR3 reads CSAPGVYGYTF. In DNA, the CDR3 is TGCAGTGCCCCGGGGGTCTATGGCTACACCTTC.

V is TRBV18 and J is TRBJ2-6; TRBD1 is a possible D gene (6 bases). The CDR3 is 17 residues long. V lost 6 bases to trimming and J lost 0 bases, with 15 bases between them. Germline CDR1 KGHSH, CDR2 LQKENI. The CDR3 DNA follows: TGTGCCAGCTCTAAAGGGGGATCCAACTCTGGGGCCAACGTCCTGACTTTC. As protein: CASSKGGSNSGANVLTF.

J is TRBJ1-3 and V is TRBV18; tentative D call: TRBD1 (5 bases). V dropped 5 bases and J dropped 0 bases, with 8 bases sitting between them. The CDR3 is 14 residues long. Per the germline V gene, CDR1 is KGHSH and CDR2 is LQKENI. The CDR3 DNA sequence: TGTGCCAGCTCATCCGACAGCTCTGGAAACACCATATATTTT. It codes for CASSSDSSGNTIYF.

The V gene is TRBV3-1, the J gene TRBJ1-1; 7 nucleotides line up with TRBD1. CDR3 length: 16 residues. The V gene's germline CDR1 is LGHDT and CDR2 YNNKEL (reference sequence). With 4 bases clipped from V and 0 bases from J, the junction kept 8 bases outside the gene matches. The CDR3 nucleotides are TGTGCCAGCAGCCGACGAGGGGGCAGCATGAACACTGAAGCTTTCTTT. Protein sequence: CASSRRGGSMNTEAFF.

This clonotype has just a few counts. The chain is built from TRBV27 and TRBJ1-5; D not resolved. The CDR3 extends over 12 amino acids. Germline V gene data show CDR1 as MNHEY and CDR2 as SMNVEV (reference sequence). V gave up 7 bases and J gave up 0 bases, with 4 bases separating them. CDR3 bases: TGTGCCAGCATCTATAGCAATCAGCCCCAGCATTTT. Amino acids: CASIYSNQPQHF.

This clonotype was counted only a few times. The chain uses TRBV28 and TRBJ1-1; the D gene is possibly TRBD1 (5 bases). There are 12 residues in the CDR3. Trimming shortened V by 4 bases and J by 10 bases, and 13 bases separated the two germline ends. Germline CDR1 and CDR2: MDHEN and SYDVKM. The DNA for the CDR3 is TGTGCCAGCAGTTATCAGGGTCACGGAGCTTTCTTT. Protein product: CASSYQGHGAFF. The whole variable domain, remainder taken from reference TRBV28 and TRBJ1-1, is DVKVTQSSRYLVKRTGEKVFLECVQDMDHENMFWYRQDPGLGLRLIYFSYDVKMKEKGDIPEGYSVSREKKERFSLILESASTNQTSMYLCASSYQGHGAFFGQGTRLTVV.

The V call is TRBV20-1, the J call TRBJ1-2, with D perhaps matching TRBD1 (5 bases). Between the trimmed V and J ends, which lost 6 bases and 6 bases, there was a span of 14 bases. The CDR3 spans 12 residues. Germline assignment: CDR1 DFQATT and CDR2 SNEGSKA (reference sequence). CDR3: CSASAGVDGYTF. The CDR3 bases are TGCAGTGCGAGTGCGGGGGTGGATGGCTACACCTTC.

The chain employs TRBV4-1 and TRBJ1-4; the D is unclear. Germline CDR1 is MGHRA and CDR2 is YSYEKL. The CDR3 runs to 18 residues. Trimming took 2 bases from V and 8 from J, leaving 24 bases between them. The CDR3 loop is CASSQSYFLRVAGEKLFF. CDR3 DNA sequence: TGCGCCAGCAGCCAAAGTTATTTCTTGAGGGTGGCTGGCGAAAAACTGTTTTTT.

This clonotype was seen more than once but under ten times. J is TRBJ1-2 and V is TRBV6-2 or TRBV6-3; a possible D gene is TRBD1 (6 bases). CDR3 size: 14 residues. V lost 6 bases and J lost 0, with 11 bases in between. Germline V gene sequence: CDR1 MNHEY, CDR2 SVGEGT. CDR3 residues: CASSDRLANYGYTF. CDR3 sequence (DNA): TGTGCCAGCAGCGACAGGCTCGCTAACTATGGCTACACCTTC.

This sequence joins TRBV12-3 or TRBV12-4 and TRBJ2-2; D call uncertain. There are 14 residues in the CDR3. V lost 4 bases and J 8 bases, leaving 14 bases between the germline ends. The CDR3 DNA reads TGTGCCAGCAGTTGGAAGGAGTACCAGGGGGAGCTGTTTTTT. Residues: CASSWKEYQGELFF.

J is TRBJ1-6 and V is TRBV4-1; D gene ambiguous. Germline V lookup: CDR1 MGHRA, CDR2 YSYEKL. The length of the CDR3 is 12 residues. The V and J ends lost 1 base and 10 bases respectively, with 5 bases between them. The CDR3 loop reads CASSQVASPLHF. In DNA form, the CDR3 reads TGCGCCAGCAGCCAAGTTGCGTCACCCCTCCACTTT.

This clonotype was seen only a few times. As DNA, the CDR3 is TGTGCCATCAGCCGGGACAGGGGTGACTATGGCTACACCTTC. Encoded protein: CAISRDRGDYGYTF. The chain couples TRBV10-3 to TRBJ1-2; 10 bases match TRBD1. This CDR3 is 14 amino acids long. V shed 6 bases, J shed 3 bases, and the junction held 4 bases outside the gene matches. Germline V lookup: CDR1 ENHRY, CDR2 SYGVKD.

The chain couples TRBV5-1 to TRBJ1-3; a weak D match, TRBD1 (5 bases). The V gene lost 1 base and the J gene lost 8 bases, with 7 bases spanning the gap. The CDR3 consists of 12 residues. From germline, CDR1 is SGHRS and CDR2 YFSETQ. CDR3 sequence (DNA): TGCGCCAGCAGCTTGTGGGGGGACACCATATATTTT. Amino acids: CASSLWGDTIYF.

This chain connects TRBV7-3 to TRBJ2-5, with 9 bases lining up with TRBD2. The CDR3 spans 15 residues. Germline V lookup: CDR1 SGHTA, CDR2 FQGTGA. J lost 0 bases, V lost 2 bases, and 1 base had no gene match. This chain's CDR3 is CASSLAGGYQETQYF. The CDR3 coding sequence is TGTGCCAGCAGCTTAGCGGGAGGGTACCAAGAGACCCAGTACTTC.

V is TRBV7-2 and J is TRBJ1-1; no reliable D call. Trimming cost V 2 bases and J 7 bases, with 17 bases left between them. CDR1 is SGHTA and CDR2 is FQGNSA in the germline V gene. This CDR3 is 15 amino acids long. CDR3 nucleotide sequence: TGTGCCAGCAGCTTATACGGCCGACCCCCTATTGAAGCTTTCTTT. This encodes CASSLYGRPPIEAFF.

This chain uses TRBV7-9 with TRBJ2-7, with 10 bases matching TRBD2. Per germline, CDR1 SEHNR and CDR2 FQNEAQ (reference sequence). The CDR3 sequence is 17 residues long. V trimming: 2 bases; J trimming: 2 bases; junction bases outside the gene matches: 9. The CDR3 reads CASSLLPRTSGTYEQYF. The CDR3 DNA reads as TGTGCCAGCAGCTTACTCCCCCGGACTAGCGGAACCTACGAGCAGTACTTC.

There are a few counts of this clonotype. This chain uses TRBV12-3 or TRBV12-4 with TRBJ1-5; D ambiguous. V lost 1 base and J 3 bases, leaving 7 bases between the germline ends. The CDR3 extends over 14 amino acids. In DNA form, the CDR3 reads TGTGCCAGCAGTTTAGGGGTTCTCAATCAGCCCCAGCATTTT. Protein sequence: CASSLGVLNQPQHF.

This rearrangement joins TRBV6-5 to TRBJ1-2; no firm D call. Trimming cost V 0 bases and J 0 bases, with 8 bases left between them. Germline V lookup: CDR1 MNHEY, CDR2 SVGAGI. The CDR3 length is 15 residues. The DNA for the CDR3 is TGTGCCAGCAGTTACTCGAGTAGTACTAACTATGGCTACACCTTC. Translation gives CASSYSSSTNYGYTF.

The chain employs TRBV7-3 and TRBJ2-3; no clear D gene. This CDR3 is 12 amino acids long. The germline V gene encodes CDR1 SGHTA and CDR2 FQGTGA. V was pared by 5 bases and J by 4 bases, with 7 bases between. The CDR3 sequence: CASSPRADTQYF. The CDR3 DNA reads TGTGCCAGCAGCCCACGCGCAGATACGCAGTATTTT. Based on the CDR3 plus reference TRBV7-3 and TRBJ2-3, the full variable domain is GAGVSQTPSNKVTEKGKYVELRCDPISGHTALYWYRQSLGQGPEFLIYFQGTGAADDSGLPNDRFFAVRPEGSVSTLKIQRTERGDSAVYLCASSPRADTQYFGPGTRLTVL.

V gene TRBV4-1 combines with J gene TRBJ2-7; 8 nucleotides line up with TRBD1. V was pared by 4 bases and J by 4 bases, with 18 bases of the junction left unmatched. The CDR3 runs to 18 residues. CDR1 and CDR2 from the germline V gene are MGHRA and YSYEKL. Here the CDR3 DNA reads TGCGCCAGCAGCCCCACTTCGGGCGGTGGCAGGGGGCCGTACGAGCAGTACTTC. This encodes CASSPTSGGGRGPYEQYF.

Remarks on this clonotype: A read error is possible here, since a much larger clone lies one base away. The chain joins TRBV7-2 to TRBJ1-3; D gene uncertain. V was shortened by 4 bases and J by 2 bases, with 9 bases between the two germline ends. The CDR3 sequence is 14 residues long. Germline V gene data show CDR1 as SGHTA and CDR2 as FQGNSA. The CDR3 spells CASSWNNPGNTIYF. In DNA, the CDR3 is TGTGCCAGCAGCTGGAACAACCCTGGAAACACCATATATTTT.

This clonotype was seen once. This chain uses TRBV28 with TRBJ1-2, with D unclear. The germline V and J ends were trimmed by 7 bases and 7 bases, with 19 bases remaining between them. Germline V CDR1 and CDR2: MDHEN, SYDVKM. The CDR3 consists of 14 residues. The CDR3 coding sequence is TGTGCCAGCACTCTGCGGGCACCTTGGACTGGCTACACCTTC. Residues: CASTLRAPWTGYTF.

The chain carries TRBV6-6 and TRBJ2-5; D gene ambiguous. V was clipped by 0 bases and J by 0 bases, with 2 bases between them. The V gene's germline CDR1 is MNHNY and CDR2 SVGAGI (reference sequence). The CDR3 spans 13 residues. CDR3 protein: CASSYSYQETQYF. The CDR3 region has the DNA TGTGCCAGCAGTTACTCTTACCAAGAGACCCAGTACTTC.

This CDR3 is CASSPMGGSNQPQHF. The CDR3 nucleotides are TGTGCCAGCAGCCCCATGGGGGGCAGCAATCAGCCCCAGCATTTT. The rearrangement uses TRBV6-5 and TRBJ1-5; maybe TRBD1 (6 bases). Per the germline V gene, CDR1 is MNHEY and CDR2 is SVGAGI. V gave up 6 bases and J gave up 1 base, with 13 bases separating them. The CDR3 covers 15 residues.

The sample holds a few counts of this clonotype. This chain links TRBV29-1 with TRBJ1-1; the D is unclear. The V end lost 5 bases, the J end lost 0 bases, and 4 bases lay between the germline ends. Germline CDR1 is SQVTM and CDR2 is ANQGSEA. The CDR3 is 11 residues long. In DNA form, the CDR3 reads TGCAGCGTTCAAATGAACACTGAAGCTTTCTTT. It codes for CSVQMNTEAFF.

The sample holds a few counts of this clonotype. V is TRBV12-3 or TRBV12-4 and J is TRBJ1-1; D not certain. The germline V and J ends were trimmed by 3 bases and 11 bases, with 16 bases remaining between them. The CDR3 covers 13 residues. CDR3 in amino acids: CASSLGGIGPAFF. The CDR3 DNA reads TGTGCCAGCAGTTTGGGAGGGATAGGACCGGCTTTCTTT.

On this clonotype: Relative to the germline gene, one junction end is altered; a read error may explain this. The rearrangement joins TRBV15 to TRBJ2-7, with a weak D call TRBD2 (5 bases). The CDR3 sequence is 11 residues long. Germline CDR1 reads LNHNV; CDR2 reads YYDKDF (reference sequence). The CDR3 region is CATGSGYEQYF. The DNA for the CDR3 is TGTGCCACCGGCAGCGGTTACGAGCAGTACTTC.